This entry lists 23 T cell receptor beta chains sequenced from one sample in a study of cytomegalovirus exposure and HLA in healthy donors (dated by TCRdb to 2016 to 2017). Preparation of the library involved the immunoSEQ multiplex PCR assay. For the multiplex PCR, a mixture combining 60 forward primers for TCR Vbeta segments and 13 reverse primers for TCR Jbeta segments was used. TCRdb retrieved this table from immuneACCESS and kept in-frame rearrangements only. Not all clones are present; in checked studies, unresolved V genes account for under half, and no reason is known for the remainder. The sample table lists about 200,000 clones, roughly 80% of them with a count of one. 1.7% of the sample rests with the top ten. Sequencing was done on a sample of PBMCs. These receptors were collected from a woman younger than 30 in good health and CMV-seronegative.

This clone was seen once. This chain joins TRBV5-4 and TRBJ2-1, with D tentatively TRBD1 (5 bases). Germline V CDR1 and CDR2: SGHNT, YYREEE (reference sequence). V gave up 0 bases and J gave up 8 bases, with 12 bases separating them. This CDR3 comprises 14 residues. CDR3: CASSLGQGNYEQFF. The DNA for the CDR3 is TGTGCCAGCAGCTTGGGTCAGGGAAACTATGAGCAGTTCTTC.

The gene calls are TRBV6-1 and TRBJ2-7; no firm D call. The CDR3 runs to 11 residues. V gave up 5 bases and J gave up 8 bases, with 10 bases separating them. The germline V gene has CDR1 MNHNS and CDR2 SASEGT. The CDR3 here is CASSYQAQQYF. The CDR3 bases are TGTGCCAGCAGTTATCAGGCGCAGCAGTACTTC.

DNA of the CDR3: TGTGCCAGCAGCGCCGGACTAGCGGGAAACGAGCAGTACTTC. Residues: CASSAGLAGNEQYF. The chain links TRBV7-2 to TRBJ2-7, with 12 positions matching TRBD2. Germline V gene data show CDR1 as SGHTA and CDR2 as FQGNSA. V lost 5 bases, J lost 5 bases, and 4 bases stayed unmatched. The CDR3 totals 14 residues.

The chain combines TRBV9 with TRBJ2-6; D not certain. The CDR3 is 15 amino acids. Germline values: CDR1 SGDLS, CDR2 YYNGEE. Trimming stripped 2 bases from V and 0 bases from J, with 6 bases between. The CDR3 DNA follows: TGTGCCAGCAGCGTCGAGAGCTCTGGGGCCAACGTCCTGACTTTC. Its protein is CASSVESSGANVLTF.

This CDR3 is CASSPPRASGSSEQYF. For the CDR3, the DNA is TGTGCCAGCTCACCACCCCGGGCTAGCGGGAGCAGCGAGCAGTACTTC. V and J are TRBV18 and TRBJ2-5; 10 bases are shared with TRBD2. The end of the DNA fits TRBJ2-7 better, so the J call may be wrong. The CDR3 runs 16 residues. Per germline, CDR1 KGHSH and CDR2 LQKENI.

The J gene is TRBJ2-3, the V gene TRBV13; tentative D call: TRBD2 (6 bases). This CDR3 has 14 amino acids. Germline CDR1 is PRHDT and CDR2 is FYEKMQ (reference sequence). Trimming took 5 bases from V and 1 from J, leaving 10 bases between them. The CDR3 spells CASSRWGGTDTQYF. For the CDR3, the DNA is TGTGCCAGCAGCCGCTGGGGGGGCACAGATACGCAGTATTTT.

This clone was found once. The J gene is TRBJ1-5, the V gene TRBV30; TRBD1 is a possible D gene (6 bases). CDR3 size: 14 residues. Trimming shortened V by 0 bases and J by 7 bases, and 13 bases separated the two germline ends. CDR1 is GTSNPN and CDR2 is SVGIG in the germline V gene (reference sequence). The CDR3 region has the DNA TGTGCCTGGAGTGTGGGGGCGCCGGAACAGCCCCAGCATTTT. This encodes CAWSVGAPEQPQHF.

The chain has TRBV28 and TRBJ2-1, with 9 bases matching TRBD2. The CDR3 spans 17 residues. J was trimmed by 7 bases and V by 7 bases; bases with no gene match: 17. Germline CDR1 is MDHEN and CDR2 is SYDVKM. The CDR3 loop reads CASTLGAGGPFGNEQFF. In nucleotides, the CDR3 is TGTGCCAGCACTCTAGGGGCGGGAGGGCCGTTTGGGAATGAGCAGTTCTTC.

As for this clone: The same CDR3 also results from other DNA sequences found in this sample. The genes are TRBV18 and TRBJ2-5; perhaps TRBD1 as D (6 bases). Germline V gives CDR1 KGHSH, CDR2 LQKENI. The CDR3 totals 14 residues. V lost 2 bases and J lost 4, with 11 bases in between. CDR3 bases: TGTGCCAGCTCACCAAGCAGGGGAAGAGAGACCCAGTACTTC. The encoded protein is CASSPSRGRETQYF.

The chain employs TRBV23-1 and TRBJ2-3; D gene unclear. TRBV23-1 is noted as an ORF with a role that remains uncertain. CDR3 size: 12 residues. V lost 6 bases and J 1 base, leaving 5 bases between the germline ends. For the CDR3, the DNA is TGCGCCAGCAGCTTAGGCACAGATACGCAGTATTTT. This sequence encodes CASSLGTDTQYF.

The V gene is TRBV29-1, the J gene TRBJ2-1, with 8 bases fitting TRBD1. CDR1 and CDR2 (germline): SQVTM, ANQGSEA. This CDR3 spans 19 amino acids. V shed 6 bases, J shed 3 bases, and the junction held 22 bases outside the gene matches. CDR3 loop: CSVDGDRRDFHWSYNEQFF. The CDR3 coding sequence is TGCAGCGTGGACGGGGACAGGCGGGACTTCCATTGGAGCTACAATGAGCAGTTCTTC.

The chain links TRBV18 to TRBJ2-7; TRBD2 agrees at 7 bases. Losses at the gene ends were 0 bases for V and 0 bases for J; bases not matched to a gene: 5. This CDR3 has 16 residues. Germline V lookup: CDR1 KGHSH, CDR2 LQKENI. DNA of the CDR3: TGTGCCAGCTCACCACCTGGGAGGGTGGCCTCCTACGAGCAGTACTTC. This encodes CASSPPGRVASYEQYF.

The genes are TRBV9 and TRBJ1-3; 9 nucleotides line up with TRBD1. The CDR3 spans 14 residues. Germline loops: CDR1 SGDLS, CDR2 YYNGEE. J was trimmed by 7 bases and V by 3 bases; bases with no gene match: 5. CDR3 amino acids: CASSGHRGRNTIYF. The CDR3 DNA is TGTGCCAGCAGCGGACACAGGGGGCGGAACACCATATATTTT.

The V and J genes are TRBV5-4 and TRBJ2-7; TRBD2 aligns across 8 bases. Germline V gene data show CDR1 as SGHNT and CDR2 as YYREEE (reference sequence). The CDR3 has 15 amino acids. V lost 1 base, J lost 3 bases, and 6 bases stayed unmatched. This chain's CDR3 is CASSLKLAGGYEQYF. The DNA for the CDR3 is TGTGCCAGCAGCTTGAAGCTAGCGGGCGGCTACGAGCAGTACTTC.

Concerning this clone itself: A junction end diverges from the germline sequence, so it may reflect a read error. V is TRBV4-3 and J is TRBJ1-3; maybe TRBD1 (6 bases). The CDR3 contains 14 residues. CDR1 and CDR2 from the germline V gene are LGHNA and YSLEER. The CDR3 region is CASSHGGSGNTMYF. The CDR3 region has the DNA TGCGCCAGCAGCCATGGGGGCTCTGGAAACACCATGTATTTT.

This clone was counted between two and nine times. The chain employs TRBV5-1 and TRBJ1-4, with 7 bases fitting TRBD1. The CDR3 consists of 15 residues. J gave up 7 bases and V 4 bases, and 10 bases lay outside the gene matches. Germline V CDR1 and CDR2: SGHRS, YFSETQ. As DNA, the CDR3 is TGCGCCAGCAGCGCTAACACAGGGGAAGGTGAAAAACTGTTTTTT. Translating it yields CASSANTGEGEKLFF.

The chain carries TRBV11-3 and TRBJ2-1; 11 nucleotides line up with TRBD2. Unmatched junction bases numbered 1, after V lost 3 bases and J lost 3 bases. CDR1 and CDR2 from the germline V gene are SGHNT and YENEEA. The CDR3 sequence is 15 residues long. This CDR3 reads CASSFSGGVYNEQFF. In nucleotides, the CDR3 is TGTGCCAGCAGCTTTAGCGGGGGGGTCTACAATGAGCAGTTCTTC. The entire variable domain, with the rest obtained from reference TRBV11-3 and TRBJ2-1, is as follows: EAGVVQSPRYKIIEKKQPVAFWCNPISGHNTLYWYLQNLGQGPELLIRYENEEAVDDSQLPKDRFSAERLKGVDSTLKIQPAELGDSAVYLCASSFSGGVYNEQFFGPGTRLTVL.

The chain couples TRBV6-1 to TRBJ2-2, with 8 nucleotides matching TRBD1. J lost 5 bases, V lost 5 bases, and 7 bases had no gene match. Germline loops: CDR1 MNHNS, CDR2 SASEGT. The CDR3 extends over 15 amino acids. CDR3 coding DNA: TGTGCCAGCAGTTCCCAGGGGGCGCATACCGGGGAGCTGTTTTTT. Translation gives CASSSQGAHTGELFF.

V is TRBV7-9 and J is TRBJ2-2; TRBD2 agrees at 12 bases. Germline CDR1 and CDR2: SEHNR and FQNEAQ (reference sequence). V lost 4 bases and J lost 4; bases outside the gene matches: 7. This CDR3 spans 17 amino acids. This CDR3 reads CASSYRTSGISTGELFF. In nucleotides, the CDR3 is TGTGCCAGCAGCTACCGGACTAGCGGGATCAGCACCGGGGAGCTGTTTTTT.

This chain uses TRBV30 with TRBJ2-5; 14 bases fit TRBD2. Germline V gene data show CDR1 as GTSNPN and CDR2 as SVGIG (reference sequence). Trimming removed 4 bases from V and 5 bases from J; junction bases left unmatched: 9. The CDR3 has 16 amino acids. CDR3 residues: CAWNHGTSGSWETQYF. The CDR3 region has the DNA TGTGCCTGGAACCACGGGACTAGCGGGAGTTGGGAGACCCAGTACTTC. Drawing the rest from reference TRBV30 and TRBJ2-5, the complete variable domain is SQTIHQWPATLVQPVGSPLSLECTVEGTSNPNLYWYRQAAGRGLQLLFYSVGIGQISSEVPQNLSASRPQDRQFILSSKKLLLSDSGFYLCAWNHGTSGSWETQYFGPGTRLLVL.

The chain combines TRBV7-2 with TRBJ1-1; D is ambiguous. From germline, CDR1 is SGHTA and CDR2 FQGNSA. The CDR3 is made up of 18 amino acids. V dropped 2 bases and J dropped 0 bases, with 19 bases sitting between them. The CDR3 region has the DNA TGTGCCAGCAGCTTATCCCCCCTTGATTGGGCTATGAACACTGAAGCTTTCTTT. Its translation: CASSLSPLDWAMNTEAFF.

This rearrangement joins TRBV10-3 to TRBJ2-7; 12 bases map to TRBD2. Germline V gene data show CDR1 as ENHRY and CDR2 as SYGVKD. J was trimmed by 3 bases and V by 4 bases; bases with no gene match: 1. The CDR3 is 14 amino acids. The CDR3 region is CAISATSGSYEQYV. As DNA, the CDR3 is TGTGCCATCAGTGCGACTAGCGGGAGCTACGAGCAGTACGTC.

V is TRBV9 and J is TRBJ2-1; TRBD1 matches 12 bases. There are 15 residues in the CDR3. Trimming removed 2 bases from V and 7 bases from J; junction bases left unmatched: 4. Germline V gene data show CDR1 as SGDLS and CDR2 as YYNGEE. The CDR3 nucleotides read TGTGCCAGCAGCGTGGGACAGGGGGCAGGTAATGAGCAGTTCTTC. It codes for CASSVGQGAGNEQFF.